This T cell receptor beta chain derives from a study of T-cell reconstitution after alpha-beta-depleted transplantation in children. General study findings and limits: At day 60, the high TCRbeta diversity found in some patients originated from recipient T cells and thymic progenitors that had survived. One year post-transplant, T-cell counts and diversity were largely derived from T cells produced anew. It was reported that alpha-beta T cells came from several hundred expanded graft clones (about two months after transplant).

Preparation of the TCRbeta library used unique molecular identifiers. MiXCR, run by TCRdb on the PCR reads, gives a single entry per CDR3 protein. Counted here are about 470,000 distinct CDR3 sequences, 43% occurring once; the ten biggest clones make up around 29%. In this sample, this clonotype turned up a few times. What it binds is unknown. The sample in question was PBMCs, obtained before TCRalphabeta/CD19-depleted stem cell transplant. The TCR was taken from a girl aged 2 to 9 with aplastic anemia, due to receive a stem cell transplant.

CDR3 in DNA: TGCGCCAGCAGCGTGGACGGGACGCAAGCCTACGAGCAGTACTTC. Residues: CASSVDGTQAYEQYF. The gene calls are TRBV5-1 and TRBJ2-7; tentatively, D is TRBD1 or TRBD2 (5 bases each). The germline V and J ends were trimmed by 4 bases and 2 bases, with 16 bases remaining between them. The CDR3 consists of 15 residues. Germline CDR1 reads SGHRS; CDR2 reads YFSETQ.